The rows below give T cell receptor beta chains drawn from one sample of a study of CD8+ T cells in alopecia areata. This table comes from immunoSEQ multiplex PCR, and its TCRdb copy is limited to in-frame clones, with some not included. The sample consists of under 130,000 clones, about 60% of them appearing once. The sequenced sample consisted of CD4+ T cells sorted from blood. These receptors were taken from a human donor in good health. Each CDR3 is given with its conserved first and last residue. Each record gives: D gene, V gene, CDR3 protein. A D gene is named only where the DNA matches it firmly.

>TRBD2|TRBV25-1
CASSGRLAGLQETQYF
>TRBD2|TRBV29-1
CSVGLAGGIETQYF
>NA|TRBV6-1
CASSERRGGGYTF
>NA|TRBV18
CASSPDMSSREQYF
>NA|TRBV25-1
CASSESLGGRETQYF
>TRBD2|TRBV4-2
CASSQAGTSGSYEQYF
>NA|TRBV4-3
CASSQDSAGATSTDTQYF
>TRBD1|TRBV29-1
CSVDGRGRFETQYF
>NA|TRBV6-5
CASSPRGVPQETQYF
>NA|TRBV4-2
CASSLGQQQETQYF
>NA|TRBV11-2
CASRTGLYNEQFF
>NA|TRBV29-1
CSVMRGEGQPQHF
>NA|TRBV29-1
CSVEDLRQEPYNEQFF
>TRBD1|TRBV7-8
CASSLVQGEYEQYF
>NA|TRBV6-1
CASLQSRNTEAFF
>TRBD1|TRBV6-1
CASRAGGGNYGYTF
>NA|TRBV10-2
CASSESGLSNQPQHF
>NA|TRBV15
CATSRDLGRRDGEQYF
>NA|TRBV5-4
CASSLDTDTQYF
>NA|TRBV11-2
CASSPPGPYTDTQYF
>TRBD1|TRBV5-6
CASSRTGSSTEAFF
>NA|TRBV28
CASSPKGTTSRETQYF
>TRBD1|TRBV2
CASSYGTGVGETQYF
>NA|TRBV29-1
CSVGMNTEAFF
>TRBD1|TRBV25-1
CASTDRESSGELFF
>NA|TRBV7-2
CASSSAQGWGYEQYF